This is a list of T cell receptor beta chains from one sample in a study of cytomegalovirus exposure and HLA in healthy donors. The assay was immunoSEQ multiplex PCR, and TCRdb's table has in-frame clones only and misses some. This table holds about 120,000 clones, 89% found once. Sequencing was carried out using PBMCs. These receptor sequences come from a woman under 30 in good health and CMV-seronegative. Both conserved end residues are part of each CDR3. Each record gives: CDR3 DNA, CDR3 protein, J gene, V gene, clone size, D gene. D genes are given only for firm matches. For some rows the clone size is stated as once, few or many, or as a class when expanded; others skip it.

CDR3nt: TGTGCCAGCAGTTACAGTGGCGGGAGCTCCTACAATGAGCAGTTCTTC; CDR3aa: CASSYSGGSSYNEQFF; j_gene: TRBJ2-1; v_gene: TRBV6-6; abundance: -; d_gene: TRBD2
CDR3nt: TGTGCCATAAGTAGGGGGATTAATGAAAAACTGTTTTTT; CDR3aa: CAISRGINEKLFF; j_gene: TRBJ1-4; v_gene: TRBV28; abundance: -; d_gene: -
CDR3nt: TGTGCCAGCCCGACACAAGGGGGCGCAGGGGGCTACACCTTC; CDR3aa: CASPTQGGAGGYTF; j_gene: TRBJ1-2; v_gene: TRBV28; abundance: once; d_gene: TRBD1
CDR3nt: TGCGCCAGCACCTCAACGGAGGGGCCCACTGAAGCTTTCTTT; CDR3aa: CASTSTEGPTEAFF; j_gene: TRBJ1-1; v_gene: TRBV10-1; abundance: once; d_gene: -
CDR3nt: TGTGCCAGCAGCCCCCAGGTCCAGAGCTATGGCTACACCTTC; CDR3aa: CASSPQVQSYGYTF; j_gene: TRBJ1-2; v_gene: TRBV9; abundance: once; d_gene: -
CDR3nt: TGTGCCAGCTCACCTACCCCCGCGGGAGGGATGCAGTATTTT; CDR3aa: CASSPTPAGGMQYF; j_gene: TRBJ2-3; v_gene: TRBV18; abundance: -; d_gene: TRBD2
CDR3nt: TGCGCCAGCAGCCCAACCTACCCGACTAGCGGGAGCAATGAGCAGTTCTTC; CDR3aa: CASSPTYPTSGSNEQFF; j_gene: TRBJ2-1; v_gene: TRBV5-1; abundance: -; d_gene: TRBD2
CDR3nt: TGTGCCAGCAGCCCCGTCTTCTCCGAGGACACCATATATTTT; CDR3aa: CASSPVFSEDTIYF; j_gene: TRBJ1-3; v_gene: TRBV7-2; abundance: -; d_gene: -
CDR3nt: TGTGCCAGCAGCCGGGGTTCGAACACTGAAGCTTTCTTT; CDR3aa: CASSRGSNTEAFF; j_gene: TRBJ1-1; v_gene: TRBV5-4; abundance: once; d_gene: -
CDR3nt: TGTGCCACTTCTACAGGGGAGGATCAGCCCCAGCATTTT; CDR3aa: CATSTGEDQPQHF; j_gene: TRBJ1-5; v_gene: TRBV2; abundance: -; d_gene: TRBD1
CDR3nt: TGTGCCAGCTGGACCCGGGACAGGCCCTACGAGCAGTACTTC; CDR3aa: CASWTRDRPYEQYF; j_gene: TRBJ2-7; v_gene: TRBV6-5; abundance: -; d_gene: TRBD1
CDR3nt: TGTGCCAGCAGTGAAGGTCCACTGCGGCAGACAGGATACACCTTC; CDR3aa: CASSEGPLRQTGYTF; j_gene: TRBJ1-2; v_gene: TRBV2; abundance: -; d_gene: -
CDR3nt: TGTGCCAGCAGTCAAATGGGGGACAGCGACTCACCCCTCCACTTT; CDR3aa: CASSQMGDSDSPLHF; j_gene: TRBJ1-6; v_gene: TRBV2; abundance: -; d_gene: TRBD1
CDR3nt: TGTGCCAGCAGCTCGGACAGGGGAAGTGCTGTAGCTGGAAACACCATATATTTT; CDR3aa: CASSSDRGSAVAGNTIYF; j_gene: TRBJ1-3; v_gene: TRBV5-4; abundance: -; d_gene: TRBD1
CDR3nt: TGTGCCAGCAGCTACCCACACCCCTTGACTGAAGCTTTCTTT; CDR3aa: CASSYPHPLTEAFF; j_gene: TRBJ1-1; v_gene: TRBV11-2; abundance: -; d_gene: -
CDR3nt: TGTGCCTGGAGTGGAGGCAGCACTGAAGCTTTCTTT; CDR3aa: CAWSGGSTEAFF; j_gene: TRBJ1-1; v_gene: TRBV30; abundance: once; d_gene: -
CDR3nt: TGTGCCAGCAGCCCAACTAGTTACCAAGAGACCCAGTACTTC; CDR3aa: CASSPTSYQETQYF; j_gene: TRBJ2-5; v_gene: TRBV7-2; abundance: -; d_gene: -
CDR3nt: TGTGCCAGCAGTTCACGGGGACAAGGGCCCCAGCCCCAGCATTTT; CDR3aa: CASSSRGQGPQPQHF; j_gene: TRBJ1-5; v_gene: TRBV27; abundance: -; d_gene: -
CDR3nt: TGTGCCAGCAGTGACATCGGACTAGTCAATGAGCAGTTCTTC; CDR3aa: CASSDIGLVNEQFF; j_gene: TRBJ2-1; v_gene: TRBV27; abundance: -; d_gene: TRBD2
CDR3nt: TGTGCCAGCAGCTTATCCCTTAGCTCCTACAATGAGCAGTTCTTC; CDR3aa: CASSLSLSSYNEQFF; j_gene: TRBJ2-1; v_gene: TRBV11-2; abundance: -; d_gene: -
CDR3nt: TGTGCCTACTCCTCGCCCGGGACAGATTACAATCAGCCCCAGCATTTT; CDR3aa: CAYSSPGTDYNQPQHF; j_gene: TRBJ1-5; v_gene: TRBV5-4; abundance: -; d_gene: TRBD1
CDR3nt: TGTGCCAGCAGCGTGGAAGACAGGGCTGGGGCCAACGTCCTGACTTTC; CDR3aa: CASSVEDRAGANVLTF; j_gene: TRBJ2-6; v_gene: TRBV9; abundance: -; d_gene: TRBD1
CDR3nt: TGTGCCCGAGGCCTGATGTTAACTACAGGGGGCGCAGACACTGAAGCTTTCTTT; CDR3aa: CARGLMLTTGGADTEAFF; j_gene: TRBJ1-1; v_gene: TRBV30; abundance: -; d_gene: TRBD1
CDR3nt: TGTGCCAGCAGCCCCGGACAGGGAGTGCCAGATACGCAGTATTTT; CDR3aa: CASSPGQGVPDTQYF; j_gene: TRBJ2-3; v_gene: TRBV7-8; abundance: -; d_gene: TRBD1
CDR3nt: TGTGCCAGCAGTTCCCGCGAAGAGACCCAGTACTTC; CDR3aa: CASSSREETQYF; j_gene: TRBJ2-5; v_gene: TRBV27; abundance: -; d_gene: -
CDR3nt: TGTGCCAGCAGCTTGGGACAGGTCGTTTCTCAAGAGACCCAGTACTTC; CDR3aa: CASSLGQVVSQETQYF; j_gene: TRBJ2-5; v_gene: TRBV5-4; abundance: -; d_gene: -
CDR3nt: TGTGCCAGCAGCCCTCTATCCGGGACAGACACTGAAGCTTTCTTT; CDR3aa: CASSPLSGTDTEAFF; j_gene: TRBJ1-1; v_gene: TRBV28; abundance: -; d_gene: TRBD1
CDR3nt: TGTGCCAGCAGCCATTGGGCCTTAAACTCCTACGAGCAGTACTTC; CDR3aa: CASSHWALNSYEQYF; j_gene: TRBJ2-7; v_gene: TRBV7-8; abundance: -; d_gene: -
CDR3nt: TGTGCCAGCAGTCGACAGGAGGACTACGAGCAGTACTTC; CDR3aa: CASSRQEDYEQYF; j_gene: TRBJ2-7; v_gene: TRBV6-6; abundance: -; d_gene: -
CDR3nt: TGTGCCAGCAGCCCCTATGGGGGGGCGAGGGATACGCAGTATTTT; CDR3aa: CASSPYGGARDTQYF; j_gene: TRBJ2-3; v_gene: TRBV14; abundance: few; d_gene: -
CDR3nt: TGTGCCAGCAGCCCAGGACTAGCGGGGGGAGGAGGGGAGCTGTTTTTT; CDR3aa: CASSPGLAGGGGELFF; j_gene: TRBJ2-2; v_gene: TRBV5-4; abundance: -; d_gene: TRBD2
CDR3nt: TGTGCCAGCAGCCTAATCGGGAGAGACTACGAGCAGTACTTC; CDR3aa: CASSLIGRDYEQYF; j_gene: TRBJ2-7; v_gene: TRBV11-3; abundance: -; d_gene: -
CDR3nt: TGTGCCAGCAGCTTTGGACAGGCCTCAATGAGGAAACTGTTTTTT; CDR3aa: CASSFGQASMRKLFF; j_gene: TRBJ1-4; v_gene: TRBV11-2; abundance: -; d_gene: TRBD1
CDR3nt: TGTGCCAGCAGCCCCCGGGACAGGGGGCTTCAGCCCCAGCATTTT; CDR3aa: CASSPRDRGLQPQHF; j_gene: TRBJ1-5; v_gene: TRBV7-8; abundance: -; d_gene: TRBD1
CDR3nt: TGTGCCAGCAGCGTTGGCGGGAGGGGGACCGGGGAGCTGTTTTTT; CDR3aa: CASSVGGRGTGELFF; j_gene: TRBJ2-2; v_gene: TRBV9; abundance: -; d_gene: TRBD2
CDR3nt: TGTGCCAGCAGCTTAGGTGGAGCCAGCTACTACGAGCAGTACTTC; CDR3aa: CASSLGGASYYEQYF; j_gene: TRBJ2-7; v_gene: TRBV7-6; abundance: -; d_gene: -
CDR3nt: TGTGCCAGTAGTATAGCTCGGCTAGCGGGAGTCGGAGGCACAGATACGCAGTATTTT; CDR3aa: CASSIARLAGVGGTDTQYF; j_gene: TRBJ2-3; v_gene: TRBV19; abundance: -; d_gene: TRBD2
CDR3nt: TGTGCCAGCAGCTTAGAGGACAGGGGCTACGAGCAGTACTTC; CDR3aa: CASSLEDRGYEQYF; j_gene: TRBJ2-7; v_gene: TRBV11-2; abundance: -; d_gene: TRBD1
CDR3nt: TGTGCCAGCAGTTCCCAGAGGTCTGGAAACACCATATATTTT; CDR3aa: CASSSQRSGNTIYF; j_gene: TRBJ1-3; v_gene: TRBV28; abundance: -; d_gene: -
CDR3nt: TGTGCCAGCTCGCCCGACAGGGGGCGGTACAATGAGCAGTTCTTC; CDR3aa: CASSPDRGRYNEQFF; j_gene: TRBJ2-1; v_gene: TRBV18; abundance: few; d_gene: TRBD1
CDR3nt: TGTGCCAGCAGCCCGCTAGCGGCCGGGGGGTACGAGCAGTACTTC; CDR3aa: CASSPLAAGGYEQYF; j_gene: TRBJ2-7; v_gene: TRBV6-5; abundance: -; d_gene: TRBD2
CDR3nt: TGTGCCAGCGGGCCTCCGGGACAACGGAATGAAAAACTGTTTTTT; CDR3aa: CASGPPGQRNEKLFF; j_gene: TRBJ1-4; v_gene: TRBV6-5; abundance: -; d_gene: -
CDR3nt: TGTGCCTGGAACACGGCAGGGGGAACTGAAGCTTTCTTT; CDR3aa: CAWNTAGGTEAFF; j_gene: TRBJ1-1; v_gene: TRBV30; abundance: -; d_gene: TRBD1
CDR3nt: TGTGCCAGCAGCCCTATGAGTGGTGGCTACACCTTC; CDR3aa: CASSPMSGGYTF; j_gene: TRBJ1-2; v_gene: TRBV11-2; abundance: once; d_gene: -
CDR3nt: TGTGCCTGGGGCGTAGCGGGAGGCAATGAGCAGTTCTTC; CDR3aa: CAWGVAGGNEQFF; j_gene: TRBJ2-1; v_gene: TRBV30; abundance: -; d_gene: TRBD2
CDR3nt: TGTGCCAGCAGTTTATACGGGGCAGGGGGAGTTGTGTCACCCCTCCACTTT; CDR3aa: CASSLYGAGGVVSPLHF; j_gene: TRBJ1-6; v_gene: TRBV27; abundance: few; d_gene: TRBD1
CDR3nt: TGTGCCAGCAGTCCCACAGGGGCCTATGGCTACACCTTC; CDR3aa: CASSPTGAYGYTF; j_gene: TRBJ1-2; v_gene: TRBV27; abundance: -; d_gene: TRBD1
CDR3nt: TGTGCCTGCCACCCAACGGGGAGCTCTGGAAACACCATATATTTT; CDR3aa: CACHPTGSSGNTIYF; j_gene: TRBJ1-3; v_gene: TRBV30; abundance: -; d_gene: -